This T cell receptor (beta chain) originates from a study of blood T cell repertoires in COVID-19. Overall study context: From T cells, B-cell-depleted T cells, or PBMCs came the material, which was cDNA or gDNA.

CDR1 is SGHTS, CDR2 YDEGEE, per germline. The CDR3 contains 16 residues. The V and J ends lost 0 bases and 0 bases respectively, with 12 bases between them. Only in-frame clones appear in the TCRdb table, and some are missing; sequencing was by immunoSEQ multiplex PCR. The table includes just over 650,000 clones, just under 90% detected once. The receptor was derived from a woman aged 18-30 years with acute or convalescent COVID-19. Sequencing used peripheral blood. This chain links TRBV5-8 with TRBJ1-1; D uncertain. Here the CDR3 reads CASSLAYGRMNTEAFF. The CDR3 DNA reads TGTGCCAGCAGCTTGGCCTATGGCAGGATGAACACTGAAGCTTTCTTT. Using reference TRBV5-8 and TRBJ1-1 for the parts outside the CDR3, the full variable domain is EAGVTQSPTHLIKTRGQQATLRCSPISGHTSVYWYQQALGLGLQFLLWYDEGEERNRGNFPPRFSGRQFPNYSSELNVNALELEDSALYLCASSLAYGRMNTEAFFGQGTRLTVV.